The source of this TCR beta chain is a study of T cell repertoires in cytomegalovirus infection. In the study overall: Both a matching HLA type and CMV infection were indicated by public TCR beta signatures.

In the case of this clonotype: Antigen: not known.

From the reads, TCRdb called clonotypes with MiXCR, one entry per CDR3 protein. The data hold roughly 570,000 distinct CDR3 sequences, with 40% observed a single time. V lost 7 bases to trimming and J lost 6 bases, with 9 bases between them. This CDR3 is built from 12 residues. The germline gives CDR1 LNHDA, CDR2 SQIVND (reference sequence). This receptor was obtained from a human donor in good health (CMV status not recorded). Some clones in this sample may be carry-over from other donors' samples. The J gene is TRBJ1-4, the V gene TRBV19, with a tentative D call TRBD1 (5 bases). Sequenced material: cultured PBMCs, taken from culture after CMV antigen stimulation. This CDR3 reads CASTLGDEKLFF. The DNA of the CDR3 is TGTGCCAGTACTTTGGGGGATGAAAAACTGTTTTTT.